The next 7 T cell receptor beta chains were all read from a single sample in a study of shared clonotypes between healthy human individuals. Only in-frame clones appear in the TCRdb table, and some are missing; sequencing was by immunoSEQ multiplex PCR. The sample shows 950,000 to 1,100,000 clones, approximately 80% of them seen only once. Specimen: memory CD4+ T cells from PBMCs. Stated subset: CD45RA-negative fraction. These receptors all stem from a man aged 18 to 29 in good health. Some clones in this sample may be carry-over from other donors' samples.

This clone was observed a single time. The chain combines TRBV2 with TRBJ2-7, with D perhaps TRBD2 (5 bases). In germline, CDR1 is SNHLY, CDR2 FYNNEI. This CDR3 spans 13 amino acids. Trimming stripped 2 bases from V and 5 bases from J, with 10 bases between. The CDR3 loop is CASSEFAGDEQYF. The CDR3 coding sequence is TGTGCCAGCAGTGAATTTGCGGGCGACGAGCAGTACTTC.

The chain carries TRBV7-2 and TRBJ2-7, with unresolved D. The CDR3 loop spans 13 amino acids. The ends were cut back, 0 bases at V and 1 base at J, with 4 bases in the middle. From germline, CDR1 is SGHTA and CDR2 FQGNSA. CDR3 in DNA: TGTGCCAGCAGCTTAGCGCAATCCTACGAGCAGTACTTC. Translation: CASSLAQSYEQYF.

The V gene is TRBV20-1, the J gene TRBJ2-1; 7 positions match TRBD2. The CDR3 runs to 11 residues. CDR1 is DFQATT and CDR2 is SNEGSKA in the germline V gene (reference sequence). The ends lost 5 bases at V and 10 bases at J; junction bases unmatched: 5. CDR3 residues: CSAWGGKEQFF. As DNA, the CDR3 is TGCAGTGCTTGGGGGGGGAAGGAGCAGTTCTTC.

This clone was detected a few times. The genes are TRBV5-1 and TRBJ2-1; either TRBD1 or TRBD2 may fit D (5 bases each). Germline V gives CDR1 SGHRS, CDR2 YFSETQ. Deletions cut 4 bases from V and 7 bases from J, with 12 bases between. CDR3 length: 13 amino acids. The CDR3 DNA reads TGCGCCAGCAGCCTGACTGAGGGGAATGAGCAGTTCTTC. Its protein product is CASSLTEGNEQFF.

The rearrangement joins TRBV27 to TRBJ2-2; 8 bases are shared with TRBD1. This CDR3 is built from 16 residues. Germline CDR1 is MNHEY and CDR2 is SMNVEV (reference sequence). V shed 4 bases, J shed 5 bases, and the junction held 9 bases outside the gene matches. The CDR3 region has the DNA TGTGCCAGCAGTTCCCTGGACAGGGATAGGACCGGGGAGCTGTTTTTT. It encodes CASSSLDRDRTGELFF.

Of note for this clone: The sample contains more than one DNA sequence encoding this CDR3. The rearrangement uses TRBV7-6 and TRBJ2-5; D gene ambiguous. Trimming took 1 base from V and 5 from J, leaving 5 bases between them. CDR1 SGHVS and CDR2 FNYEAQ come from the germline V gene. The CDR3 has 12 residues. CDR3 sequence reads: CASSLDRETQYF. The CDR3 DNA follows: TGTGCCAGCAGCTTAGACCGGGAGACCCAGTACTTC.

The chain couples TRBV2 to TRBJ1-2, with D possibly TRBD1 on 5 matching bases. Germline V gene sequence: CDR1 SNHLY, CDR2 FYNNEI. Trimming removed 6 bases from V and 5 bases from J, with 16 bases in between. The CDR3 has 14 amino acids. The DNA for the CDR3 is TGTGCCAGCAGCATGATGGGGTCAGGGTATGGCTACACCTTC. It is translated as CASSMMGSGYGYTF.